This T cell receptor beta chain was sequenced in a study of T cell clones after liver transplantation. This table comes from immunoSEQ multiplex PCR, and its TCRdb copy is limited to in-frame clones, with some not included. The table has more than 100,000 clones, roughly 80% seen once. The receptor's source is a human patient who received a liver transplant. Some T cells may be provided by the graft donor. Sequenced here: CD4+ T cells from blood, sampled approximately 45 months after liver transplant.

The CDR3 bases are TGTGCCAGTATTTCCCGGGACAGGGTGGTAAGGACTGAAGCTTTCTTT. As protein: CASISRDRVVRTEAFF. The rearrangement joins TRBV19 to TRBJ1-1, with TRBD1 matching 9 bases. Germline assignment: CDR1 LNHDA and CDR2 SQIVND (reference sequence). This CDR3 has 16 amino acids. Losses at the gene ends were 7 bases for V and 5 bases for J; bases not matched to a gene: 14.